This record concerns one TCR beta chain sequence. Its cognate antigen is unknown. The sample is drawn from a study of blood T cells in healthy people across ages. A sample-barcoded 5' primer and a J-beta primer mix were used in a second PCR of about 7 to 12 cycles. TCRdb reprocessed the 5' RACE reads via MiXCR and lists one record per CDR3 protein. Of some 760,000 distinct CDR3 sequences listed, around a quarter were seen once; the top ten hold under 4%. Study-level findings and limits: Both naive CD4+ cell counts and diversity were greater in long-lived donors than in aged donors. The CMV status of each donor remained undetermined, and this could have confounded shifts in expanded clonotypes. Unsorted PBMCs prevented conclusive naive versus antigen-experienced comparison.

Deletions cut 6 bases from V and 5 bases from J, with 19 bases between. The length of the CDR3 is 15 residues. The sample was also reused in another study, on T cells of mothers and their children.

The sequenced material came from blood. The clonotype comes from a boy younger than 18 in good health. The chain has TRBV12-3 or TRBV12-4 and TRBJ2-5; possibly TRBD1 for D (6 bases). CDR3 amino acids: CASRRGQPGAETQYF. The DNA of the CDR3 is TGTGCCAGCAGGAGAGGACAGCCGGGCGCCGAGACCCAGTACTTC.